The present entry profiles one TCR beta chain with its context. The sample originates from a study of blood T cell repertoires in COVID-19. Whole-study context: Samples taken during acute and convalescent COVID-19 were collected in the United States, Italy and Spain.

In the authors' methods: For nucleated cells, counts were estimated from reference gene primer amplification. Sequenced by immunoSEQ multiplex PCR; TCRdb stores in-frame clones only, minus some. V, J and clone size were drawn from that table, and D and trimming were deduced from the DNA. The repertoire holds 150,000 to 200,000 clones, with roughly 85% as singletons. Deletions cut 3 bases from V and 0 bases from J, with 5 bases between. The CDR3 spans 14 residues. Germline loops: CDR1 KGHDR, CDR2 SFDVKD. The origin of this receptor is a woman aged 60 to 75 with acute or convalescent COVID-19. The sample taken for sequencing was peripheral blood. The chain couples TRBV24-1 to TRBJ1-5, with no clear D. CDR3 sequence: CATSDELSNQPQHF. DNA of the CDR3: TGTGCCACCAGTGATGAGCTTAGCAATCAGCCCCAGCATTTT.